This T cell receptor beta chain was obtained from a study of cytomegalovirus exposure and HLA in healthy donors. Findings of the study overall: Rare sequences made up most TCRs, while some public TCRs were found in many donors. The tendency of first-cohort TCR clusters to co-occur in the 120 or so validation repertoires was the finding of a later analysis. A list of more than 150 TCR beta chains associated with cytomegalovirus was given.

The donors were in the 120-subject validation cohort, distinct from the roughly 700-subject first cohort. Clones were sequenced by immunoSEQ multiplex PCR, and TCRdb holds only the in-frame ones, with some missing. The sample records some 200,000 clones, 80% to 85% being singletons. On this clone: Its antigen is as yet unknown.

The CDR3 has 13 residues. Germline-derived CDR1 and CDR2 are ENHRY and SYGVKD. V was clipped by 6 bases and J by 0 bases, with 7 bases between them. This sequence originates from a woman between 18 and 29 years old in good health and CMV-seropositive. J is TRBJ2-3 and V is TRBV10-3; perhaps TRBD2 as D (5 bases). Sequencing was performed on PBMCs. The CDR3 nucleotides read TGTGCCATCAGGGAGCGGAGCACAGATACGCAGTATTTT. It translates to CAIRERSTDTQYF.